Presented here are 28 T cell receptor beta chains from one specimen sequenced in a study of response to subunit inactivated influenza vaccine. TCRdb redid the calling of the RT-PCR reads with MiXCR, one entry per CDR3 protein. The data hold roughly 540,000 distinct CDR3 sequences, with around a quarter observed a single time. In addition, the sample was reused for a study of T cells expressing NK-cell markers. That work states: With UMIs, 5'RACE template switching was used to make TCR beta cDNA.

The sequencing here drew on CD4+ T cells sorted from PBMCs, taken roughly 13 days after vaccination. The receptors were sampled from a man aged 50 or older who received an inactivated influenza vaccine.

Only one count was recorded for this clonotype. The V call is TRBV5-1, the J call TRBJ2-1, with 9 bases identical to TRBD2. This CDR3 region has 16 residues. J gave up 9 bases and V 3 bases, and 13 bases lay outside the gene matches. The germline V gene encodes CDR1 SGHRS and CDR2 YFSETQ. In nucleotides, the CDR3 is TGCGCCAGCAGCTACGCCGGGACTAGCTCTATTCCTGAGCAGTTCTTC. Protein sequence: CASSYAGTSSIPEQFF.

This clonotype was seen more than once but under ten times. The chain links TRBV4-2 to TRBJ2-1; D not resolved. The CDR3 has 14 residues. Deletions cut 1 base from V and 10 bases from J, with 14 bases between. Germline CDR1 and CDR2: LGHNA and YNFKEQ. CDR3 nucleotides: TGTGCCAGCAGCCAAGCCTCGAACTTAAGGGAGCAGTTCTTC. Its translation: CASSQASNLREQFF.

This clonotype was observed a handful of times. The V gene is TRBV7-9, the J gene TRBJ2-1, with D possibly being TRBD2 (7 bases). Per germline, CDR1 SEHNR and CDR2 FQNEAQ (reference sequence). This CDR3 contains 14 residues. Trimming removed 1 base from V and 9 bases from J, with 13 bases in between. The chain's CDR3 is CASSLVGGGGEQFF. The CDR3 DNA sequence: TGTGCCAGCAGCTTAGTGGGGGGCGGGGGTGAGCAGTTCTTC. Full variable domain (rest looked up from reference TRBV7-9 and TRBJ2-1): DTGVSQNPRHKITKRGQNVTFRCDPISEHNRLYWYRQTLGQGPEFLTYFQNEAQLEKSRLLSDRFSAERPKGSFSTLEIQRTEQGDSAMYLCASSLVGGGGEQFFGPGTRLTVL.

This rearrangement joins TRBV6-5 to TRBJ2-5; D is possibly TRBD1 or TRBD2 (5 bases each). Germline V lookup: CDR1 MNHEY, CDR2 SVGAGI. This CDR3 region has 14 residues. V lost 4 bases and J lost 2, with 11 bases in between. CDR3 in DNA: TGTGCCAGCAGTTGGGGGATAGAACAAGAGACCCAGTACTTC. Amino acids: CASSWGIEQETQYF.

V usage is TRBV10-2 and J usage is TRBJ1-4; no clear D gene. The CDR3 has 12 amino acids. CDR1 is WSHSY, CDR2 SAAADI, per germline. V shed 8 bases and J shed 4 bases, with 8 bases lying between them. CDR3 region: CASARSNEKLFF. The CDR3 nucleotides read TGCGCCAGCGCCAGGAGTAATGAAAAACTGTTTTTT.

The chain recombines TRBV5-6 with TRBJ2-1, with 8 bases fitting TRBD2. Germline lookup yields CDR1 SGHDT and CDR2 YYEEEE. CDR3 length: 15 residues. V trimming: 4 bases; J trimming: 5 bases; junction bases outside the gene matches: 8. Here the CDR3 reads CASSTVSGGHNEQFF. The CDR3 bases are TGTGCCAGCAGCACCGTAAGCGGGGGTCACAATGAGCAGTTCTTC. Variable domain in full (rest from reference TRBV5-6 and TRBJ2-1): DAGVTQSPTHLIKTRGQQVTLRCSPKSGHDTVSWYQQALGQGPQFIFQYYEEEERQRGNFPDRFSGHQFPNYSSELNVNALLLGDSALYLCASSTVSGGHNEQFFGPGTRLTVL.

CDR3: CSAPVWGARETQYF. CDR3 nucleotides: TGCAGTGCGCCCGTCTGGGGGGCCCGGGAGACCCAGTACTTC. The chain uses TRBV20-1 and TRBJ2-5; tentatively, D is TRBD1 or TRBD2 (6 bases each). V shed 6 bases and J shed 5 bases, with 19 bases lying between them. Germline V CDR1 and CDR2: DFQATT, SNEGSKA (reference sequence). CDR3 length: 14 residues.

This clonotype has a handful of counts. This rearrangement joins TRBV24-1 to TRBJ2-5; D not resolved. Germline CDR1 and CDR2: KGHDR and SFDVKD. V gave up 1 base and J gave up 4 bases, with 3 bases separating them. The CDR3 extends over 12 amino acids. The CDR3 loop reads CATSDFSETQYF. The CDR3, as DNA: TGTGCCACCAGTGATTTCTCAGAGACCCAGTACTTC.

This clonotype has only a few counts. A much bigger clone sits one base away, suggesting this may be a read error. Here the CDR3 DNA reads TGCGCCAGCAGCCGTGGGAAAAAAACCTACAATGAGCAGTTCTTC. This codes for CASSRGKKTYNEQFF. The chain carries TRBV5-1 and TRBJ2-1; D not certain. The germline V and J ends were trimmed by 4 bases and 2 bases, with 13 bases remaining between them. Germline V lookup: CDR1 SGHRS, CDR2 YFSETQ. The CDR3 totals 15 residues.

This clonotype was observed a few times. The V call is TRBV3-1, the J call TRBJ2-3; the D gene is possibly TRBD1 (6 bases). This CDR3 is 13 amino acids long. Deletions cut 6 bases from V and 5 bases from J, with 12 bases between. From germline, CDR1 is LGHDT and CDR2 YNNKEL (reference sequence). CDR3 bases: TGTGCCAGCAGGCTGCAAGGGGGAGATACGCAGTATTTT. Amino acid sequence: CASRLQGGDTQYF.

This clonotype has just a few counts. This rearrangement joins TRBV7-9 to TRBJ2-5; D uncertain. V shed 3 bases and J shed 4 bases, with 18 bases lying between them. The CDR3 is 16 residues long. The germline gives CDR1 SEHNR, CDR2 FQNEAQ (reference sequence). The CDR3 coding sequence is TGTGCCAGCAGCTTGTCTCCGGTTCTAGTCGGAGAGACCCAGTACTTC. It is translated as CASSLSPVLVGETQYF.

This clonotype was seen only a few times. This chain uses TRBV9 with TRBJ1-4; D is unresolved. V lost 0 bases to trimming and J lost 0 bases, with 12 bases between them. The germline gives CDR1 SGDLS, CDR2 YYNGEE. The CDR3 spans 17 residues. CDR3 in DNA: TGTGCCAGCAGCGTAGTCCCGGCCGTAGCAACTAATGAAAAACTGTTTTTT. It yields the protein CASSVVPAVATNEKLFF.

This clonotype was observed a few times. This rearrangement joins TRBV2 to TRBJ2-5; no clear D. CDR1 is SNHLY, CDR2 FYNNEI, per germline. V dropped 6 bases and J dropped 5 bases, with 10 bases sitting between them. The CDR3 totals 12 residues. The CDR3 bases are TGTGCCAGCAGCTATACCGGGGAGACCCAGTACTTC. Protein product: CASSYTGETQYF.

The CDR3 nucleotides are TGTGCCAGCAGCTCCGCACAGGGTTTCGGAGAGACCCAGTACTTC. Translation gives CASSSAQGFGETQYF. The chain links TRBV7-8 to TRBJ2-5; TRBD1 is a possible D gene (6 bases). Germline CDR1 and CDR2: SGHVS and FQNEAQ. This CDR3 has 15 amino acids. V dropped 4 bases and J dropped 4 bases, with 16 bases sitting between them.

This clonotype was seen more than once but under ten times. The chain joins TRBV3-1 to TRBJ2-5, with D unclear. The germline V gene encodes CDR1 LGHDT and CDR2 YNNKEL (reference sequence). The CDR3 is made up of 14 amino acids. Trimming removed 2 bases at V and 3 bases at J, with 10 bases between. The CDR3 bases are TGTGCCAGCAGCCAATGGAACAAGGAAGAGACCCAGTACTTC. Protein sequence: CASSQWNKEETQYF.

The CDR3 DNA reads as TGTGCCAGCAGCTTAGACGGCCCAGATACGCAGTATTTT. Translating gives CASSLDGPDTQYF. The chain has TRBV7-3 and TRBJ2-3; no definite D call. V was cut by 2 bases and J by 4 bases, with 7 bases left in between. This CDR3 comprises 13 residues. The germline gives CDR1 SGHTA, CDR2 FQGTGA.

The CDR3 spells CATSRDVIRSGWNTGELFF. CDR3 bases: TGTGCCACCAGCAGAGACGTCATTCGGTCAGGCTGGAACACCGGGGAGCTGTTTTTT. The rearrangement links TRBV15 to TRBJ2-2; D is unclear. Germline values: CDR1 LNHNV, CDR2 YYDKDF (reference sequence). The CDR3 runs 19 residues. The V gene lost 0 bases and the J gene lost 1 base, with 18 bases spanning the gap.

The chain uses TRBV7-8 and TRBJ1-1; D is undetermined. This CDR3 has 14 residues. Germline CDR1 and CDR2: SGHVS and FQNEAQ. Deletions cut 2 bases from V and 0 bases from J, with 7 bases between. CDR3 protein: CASSLPPLNTEAFF. The CDR3 nucleotides read TGTGCCAGCAGCTTACCCCCTCTGAACACTGAAGCTTTCTTT.

This clonotype was counted many times. The CDR3 region has the DNA TGTGCCAGCAGCTTAGGACAGTGGGATATGAACACTGAAGCTTTCTTT. It yields the protein CASSLGQWDMNTEAFF. The chain has TRBV7-9 and TRBJ1-1; possible D gene TRBD1, 5 bases. The CDR3 is made up of 16 amino acids. Trimming pared 1 base from V and 0 bases from J, leaving 12 bases between. Germline V gene lookup returns CDR1 SEHNR and CDR2 FQNEAQ (reference sequence).

This clonotype came up a few times. J is TRBJ1-2 and V is TRBV7-2, with D unresolved. From germline, CDR1 is SGHTA and CDR2 FQGNSA. Trimming removed 1 base at V and 2 bases at J, with 8 bases between. The CDR3 covers 14 residues. The CDR3 loop is CASSLDTQNYGYTF. DNA of the CDR3: TGTGCCAGCAGCTTAGATACACAAAACTATGGCTACACCTTC.

This clonotype was seen a few times. J is TRBJ1-2 and V is TRBV10-2; D gene ambiguous. Trimming pared 1 base from V and 8 bases from J, leaving 11 bases between. The CDR3 loop spans 13 amino acids. CDR1 is WSHSY, CDR2 SAAADI, per germline. The CDR3 nucleotides read TGCGCCAGCAGTGAGTGGTCCTCCATGGGCTACACCTTC. Translating it yields CASSEWSSMGYTF.

This clonotype showed up just a few times. The chain combines TRBV12-3 or TRBV12-4 with TRBJ2-3, with a weak D call TRBD1 (5 bases). CDR3 length equals 13 residues. The V gene lost 3 bases and the J gene lost 6 bases, with 10 bases spanning the gap. CDR3 region: CASSFWGGDTQYF. CDR3 nucleotides: TGTGCCAGCAGTTTTTGGGGCGGTGATACGCAGTATTTT.

CDR3 nucleotide sequence: TGTGCCAGCAGCCAGACAGAGAAGGGCGGGGAGCTGTTTTTT. Its translation: CASSQTEKGGELFF. The chain uses TRBV4-2 and TRBJ2-2, with D perhaps matching TRBD1 (5 bases). The CDR3 extends over 14 amino acids. The V end lost 3 bases, the J end lost 7 bases, and 12 bases lay between the germline ends. Germline CDR1 reads LGHNA; CDR2 reads YNFKEQ.

This clonotype has only a few counts. The V call is TRBV20-1, the J call TRBJ2-7; possible D gene TRBD2, 6 bases. Germline V gene lookup returns CDR1 DFQATT and CDR2 SNEGSKA (reference sequence). Trimming pared 0 bases from V and 5 bases from J, leaving 14 bases between. CDR3 length: 14 residues. The CDR3 spells CSAREGRIGDEQYF. The CDR3 DNA is TGCAGTGCTAGAGAAGGGAGGATAGGGGACGAGCAGTACTTC.

This clonotype has just a few counts. V usage is TRBV6-2 or TRBV6-3 and J usage is TRBJ2-1, with TRBD2 identical over 8 bases. The CDR3 runs 15 residues. CDR1 is MNHEY and CDR2 is SVGEGT in the germline V gene. Unmatched junction bases numbered 11, after V lost 5 bases and J lost 8 bases. CDR3 in amino acids: CASSPLGTRNHEQFF. The CDR3 DNA reads as TGTGCCAGCAGTCCTCTCGGGACTAGGAATCATGAGCAGTTCTTC.

V and J are TRBV24-1 and TRBJ2-2; maybe TRBD2 (5 bases). Germline loops: CDR1 KGHDR, CDR2 SFDVKD. V lost 1 base, J lost 0 bases, and 8 bases lay in between. This CDR3 comprises 16 residues. The CDR3, as DNA: TGTGCCACCAGTGATTTTCGGCGGGCGAACACCGGGGAGCTGTTTTTT. It translates to CATSDFRRANTGELFF.

A few counts support this clonotype. Written as DNA, the CDR3 is TGTGCCAGCAGCCAAGTCGCAGGACTGGGTGGAGATACGCAGTATTTT. It is translated as CASSQVAGLGGDTQYF. V is TRBV3-1 and J is TRBJ2-3, with D possibly TRBD2 on 5 matching bases. This CDR3 contains 16 residues. Per the germline V gene, CDR1 is LGHDT and CDR2 is YNNKEL (reference sequence). The V and J ends lost 1 base and 5 bases respectively, with 16 bases between them.

The chain has TRBV2 and TRBJ2-3; D gene unclear. Germline V CDR1 and CDR2: SNHLY, FYNNEI. The CDR3 length is 12 residues. V was clipped by 3 bases and J by 4 bases, with 5 bases between them. Here the CDR3 reads CASSDNPDTQYF. The CDR3 DNA is TGTGCCAGCAGTGACAACCCAGATACGCAGTATTTT.